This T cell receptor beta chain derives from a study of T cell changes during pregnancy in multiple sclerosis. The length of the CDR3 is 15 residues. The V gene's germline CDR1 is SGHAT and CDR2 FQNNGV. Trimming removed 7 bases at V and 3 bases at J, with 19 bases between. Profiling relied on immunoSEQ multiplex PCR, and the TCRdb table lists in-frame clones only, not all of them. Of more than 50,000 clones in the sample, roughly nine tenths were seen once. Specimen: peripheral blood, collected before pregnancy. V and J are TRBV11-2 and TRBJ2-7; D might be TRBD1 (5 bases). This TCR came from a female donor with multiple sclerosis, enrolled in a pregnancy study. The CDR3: CASNPTGLQGYEQYF. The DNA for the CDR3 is TGTGCCAGCAATCCAACAGGCCTTCAAGGCTACGAGCAGTACTTC.